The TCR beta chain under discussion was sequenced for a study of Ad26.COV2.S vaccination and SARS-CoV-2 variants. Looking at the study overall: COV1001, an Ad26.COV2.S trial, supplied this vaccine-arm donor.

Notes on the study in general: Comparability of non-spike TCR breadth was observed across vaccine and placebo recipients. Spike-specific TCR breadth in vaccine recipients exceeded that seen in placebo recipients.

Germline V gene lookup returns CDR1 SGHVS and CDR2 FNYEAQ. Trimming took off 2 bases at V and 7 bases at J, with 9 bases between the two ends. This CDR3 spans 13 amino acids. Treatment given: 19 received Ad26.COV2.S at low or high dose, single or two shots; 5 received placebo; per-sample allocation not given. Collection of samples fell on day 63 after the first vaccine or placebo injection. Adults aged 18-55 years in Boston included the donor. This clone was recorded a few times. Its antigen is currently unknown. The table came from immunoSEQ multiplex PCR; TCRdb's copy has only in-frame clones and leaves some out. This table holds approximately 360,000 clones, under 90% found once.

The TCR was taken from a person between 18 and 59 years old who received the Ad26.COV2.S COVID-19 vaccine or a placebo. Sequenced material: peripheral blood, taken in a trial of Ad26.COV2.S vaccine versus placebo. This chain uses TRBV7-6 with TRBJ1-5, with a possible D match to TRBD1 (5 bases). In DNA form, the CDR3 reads TGTGCCAGCAGCTTATCCGCAGGGCAGCCCCAGCATTTT. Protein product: CASSLSAGQPQHF.